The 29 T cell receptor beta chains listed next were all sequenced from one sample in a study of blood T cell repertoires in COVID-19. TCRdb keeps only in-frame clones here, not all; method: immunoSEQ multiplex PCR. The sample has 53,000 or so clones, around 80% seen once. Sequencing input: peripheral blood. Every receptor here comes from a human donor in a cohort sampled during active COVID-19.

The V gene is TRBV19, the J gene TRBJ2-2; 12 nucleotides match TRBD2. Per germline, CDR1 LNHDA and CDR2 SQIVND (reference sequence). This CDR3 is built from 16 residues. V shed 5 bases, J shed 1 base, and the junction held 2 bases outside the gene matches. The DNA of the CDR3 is TGTGCCAGTAGTCCGGGACTAGCGGGGAACACCGGGGAGCTGTTTTTT. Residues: CASSPGLAGNTGELFF.

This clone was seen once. CDR3 in amino acids: CASSPSGQTSYGYTF. As DNA, the CDR3 is TGTGCCAGCTCACCAAGCGGACAGACTTCCTATGGCTACACCTTC. The chain is built from TRBV18 and TRBJ1-2; possibly TRBD1 for D (6 bases). Germline V CDR1 and CDR2: KGHSH, LQKENI. The CDR3 extends over 15 amino acids. Trimming removed 2 bases at V and 4 bases at J, with 14 bases between.

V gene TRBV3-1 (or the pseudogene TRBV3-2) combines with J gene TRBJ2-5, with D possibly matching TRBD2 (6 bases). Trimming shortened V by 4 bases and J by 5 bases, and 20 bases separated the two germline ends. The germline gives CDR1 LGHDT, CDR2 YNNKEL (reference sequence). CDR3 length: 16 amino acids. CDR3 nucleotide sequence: TGTGCCAGCAGCCTAGGGACGGGAGACCCGGCTGAGACCCAGTACTTC. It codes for CASSLGTGDPAETQYF.

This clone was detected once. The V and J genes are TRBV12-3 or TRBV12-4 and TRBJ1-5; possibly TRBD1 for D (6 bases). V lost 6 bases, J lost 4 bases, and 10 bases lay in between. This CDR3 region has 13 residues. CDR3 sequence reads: CASSPGHNQPQHF. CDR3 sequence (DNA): TGTGCCAGCAGCCCGGGACATAATCAGCCCCAGCATTTT.

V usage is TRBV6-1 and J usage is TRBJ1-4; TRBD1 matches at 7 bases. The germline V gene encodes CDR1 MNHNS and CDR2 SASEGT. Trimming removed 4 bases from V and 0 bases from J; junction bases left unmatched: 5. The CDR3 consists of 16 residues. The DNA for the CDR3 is TGTGCCAGCAGTGTGGGACAGATTGCAACTAATGAAAAACTGTTTTTT. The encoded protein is CASSVGQIATNEKLFF.

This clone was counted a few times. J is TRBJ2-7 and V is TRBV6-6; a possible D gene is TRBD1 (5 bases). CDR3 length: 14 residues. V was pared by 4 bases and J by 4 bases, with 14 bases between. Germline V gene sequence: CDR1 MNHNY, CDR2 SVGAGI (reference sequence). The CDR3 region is CASSSTGQSYEQYF. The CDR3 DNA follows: TGTGCCAGCAGTTCCACAGGTCAGTCTTACGAGCAGTACTTC.

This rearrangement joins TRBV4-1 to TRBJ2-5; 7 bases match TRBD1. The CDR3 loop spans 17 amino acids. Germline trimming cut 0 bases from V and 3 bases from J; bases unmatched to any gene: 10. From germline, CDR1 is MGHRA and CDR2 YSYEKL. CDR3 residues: CASSQEFSGTDKETQYF. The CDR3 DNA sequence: TGCGCCAGCAGCCAAGAGTTCTCCGGGACAGATAAAGAGACCCAGTACTTC.

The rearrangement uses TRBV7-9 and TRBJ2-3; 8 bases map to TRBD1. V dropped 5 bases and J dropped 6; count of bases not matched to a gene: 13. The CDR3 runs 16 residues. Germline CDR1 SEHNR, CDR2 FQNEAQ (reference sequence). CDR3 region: CASSPKDRAPWDTQYF. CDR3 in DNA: TGTGCCAGCAGCCCAAAGGACAGGGCCCCTTGGGATACGCAGTATTTT.

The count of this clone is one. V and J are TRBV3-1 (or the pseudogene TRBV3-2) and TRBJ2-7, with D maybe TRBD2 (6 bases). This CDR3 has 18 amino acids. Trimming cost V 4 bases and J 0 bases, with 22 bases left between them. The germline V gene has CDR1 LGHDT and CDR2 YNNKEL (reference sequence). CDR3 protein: CASSPGPEGQALSYEQYF. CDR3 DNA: TGTGCCAGCAGCCCAGGCCCGGAGGGCCAGGCACTCTCCTACGAGCAGTACTTC.

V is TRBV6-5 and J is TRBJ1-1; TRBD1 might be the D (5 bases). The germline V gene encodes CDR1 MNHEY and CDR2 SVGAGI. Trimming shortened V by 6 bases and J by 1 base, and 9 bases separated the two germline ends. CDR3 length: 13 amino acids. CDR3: CASRSDRNTEAFF. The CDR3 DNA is TGTGCCAGCAGATCCGACAGGAACACTGAAGCTTTCTTT.

CDR3 loop: CASSLRVPDTQYF. The CDR3 nucleotides read TGTGCCAGCAGCCTACGGGTACCAGATACGCAGTATTTT. This sequence joins TRBV7-2 and TRBJ2-3; D not certain. The germline V and J ends were trimmed by 5 bases and 4 bases, with 10 bases remaining between them. Germline CDR1 SGHTA, CDR2 FQGNSA. CDR3 length equals 13 residues. The full variable domain, its missing parts supplied by reference TRBV7-2 and TRBJ2-3, is GAGVSQSPSNKVTEKGKDVELRCDPISGHTALYWYRQSLGQGLEFLIYFQGNSAPDKSGLPSDRFSAERTGGSVSTLTIQRTQQEDSAVYLCASSLRVPDTQYFGPGTRLTVL.

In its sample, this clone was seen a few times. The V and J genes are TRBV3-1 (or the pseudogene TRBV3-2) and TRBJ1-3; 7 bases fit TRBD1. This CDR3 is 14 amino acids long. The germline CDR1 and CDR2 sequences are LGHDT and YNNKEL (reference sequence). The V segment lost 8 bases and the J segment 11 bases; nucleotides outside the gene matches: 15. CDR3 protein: CASGYEGATGAIYF. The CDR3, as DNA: TGTGCCAGCGGGTACGAGGGGGCAACGGGCGCCATATATTTT.

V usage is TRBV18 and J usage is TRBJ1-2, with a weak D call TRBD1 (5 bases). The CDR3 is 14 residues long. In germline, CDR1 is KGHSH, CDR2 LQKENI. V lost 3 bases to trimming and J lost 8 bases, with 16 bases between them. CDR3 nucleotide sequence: TGTGCCAGCTCACCTGAGGCCAACTGGGGCGGCTACACCTTC. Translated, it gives CASSPEANWGGYTF. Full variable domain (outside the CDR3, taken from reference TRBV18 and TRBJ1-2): NAGVMQNPRHLVRRRGQEARLRCSPMKGHSHVYWYRQLPEEGLKFMVYLQKENIIDESGMPKERFSAEFPKEGPSILRIQQVVRGDSAAYFCASSPEANWGGYTFGSGTRLTVV.

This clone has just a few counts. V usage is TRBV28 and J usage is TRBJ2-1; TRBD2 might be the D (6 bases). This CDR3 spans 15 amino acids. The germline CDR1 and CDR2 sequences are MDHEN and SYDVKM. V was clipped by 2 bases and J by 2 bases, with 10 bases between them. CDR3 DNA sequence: TGTGCCAGCAGTTTAGGGGGGAGCGCCTACAATGAGCAGTTCTTC. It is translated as CASSLGGSAYNEQFF. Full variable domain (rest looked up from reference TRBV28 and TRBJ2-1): DVKVTQSSRYLVKRTGEKVFLECVQDMDHENMFWYRQDPGLGLRLIYFSYDVKMKEKGDIPEGYSVSREKKERFSLILESASTNQTSMYLCASSLGGSAYNEQFFGPGTRLTVL.

The CDR3 spells CASSLDPGVLTF. The CDR3 nucleotides are TGTGCCAGCAGCTTAGACCCGGGAGTGCTGACTTTC. The V and J genes are TRBV7-9 and TRBJ2-6; tentatively, D is TRBD2 (6 bases). V was cut by 1 base and J by 16 bases, with 11 bases left in between. The CDR3 sequence is 12 residues long. Germline assignment: CDR1 SEHNR and CDR2 FQNEAQ (reference sequence).

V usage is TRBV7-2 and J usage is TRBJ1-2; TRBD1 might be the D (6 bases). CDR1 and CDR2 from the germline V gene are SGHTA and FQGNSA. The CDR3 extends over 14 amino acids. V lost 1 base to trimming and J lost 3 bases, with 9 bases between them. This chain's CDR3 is CASSLDRVDYGYTF. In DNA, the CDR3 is TGTGCCAGCAGCTTAGACAGGGTCGACTATGGCTACACCTTC.

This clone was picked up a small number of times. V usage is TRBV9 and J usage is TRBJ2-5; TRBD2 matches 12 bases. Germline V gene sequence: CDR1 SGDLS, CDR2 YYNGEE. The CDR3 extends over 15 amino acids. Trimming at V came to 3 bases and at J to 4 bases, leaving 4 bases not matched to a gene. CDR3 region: CASSDRGLAGETQYF. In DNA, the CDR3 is TGTGCCAGCAGCGACCGGGGACTAGCGGGAGAGACCCAGTACTTC.

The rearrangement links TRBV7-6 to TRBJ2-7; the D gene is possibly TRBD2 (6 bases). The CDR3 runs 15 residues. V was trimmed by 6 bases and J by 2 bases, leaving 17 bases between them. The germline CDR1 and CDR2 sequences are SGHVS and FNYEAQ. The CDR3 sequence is CASRPGGKGAYEQYF. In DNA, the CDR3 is TGTGCCAGCAGACCGGGCGGGAAAGGGGCCTACGAGCAGTACTTC.

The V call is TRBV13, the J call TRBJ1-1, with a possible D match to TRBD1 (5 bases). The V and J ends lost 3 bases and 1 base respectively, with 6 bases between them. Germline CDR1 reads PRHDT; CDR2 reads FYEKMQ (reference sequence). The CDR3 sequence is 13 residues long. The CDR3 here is CASSFTGNTEAFF. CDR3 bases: TGTGCCAGCAGCTTTACAGGGAACACTGAAGCTTTCTTT.

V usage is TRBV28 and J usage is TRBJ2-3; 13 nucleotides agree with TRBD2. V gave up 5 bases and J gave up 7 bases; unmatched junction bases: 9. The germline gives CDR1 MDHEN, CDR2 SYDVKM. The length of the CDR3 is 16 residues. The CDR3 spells CASSPQLAGGVNTQYF. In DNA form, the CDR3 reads TGTGCCAGCAGTCCACAACTAGCGGGAGGGGTAAATACGCAGTATTTT.

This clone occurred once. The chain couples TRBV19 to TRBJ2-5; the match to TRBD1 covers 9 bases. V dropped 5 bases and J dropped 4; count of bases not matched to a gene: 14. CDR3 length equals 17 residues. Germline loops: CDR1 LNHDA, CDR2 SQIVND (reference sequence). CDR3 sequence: CASSSPGTGRKGETQYF. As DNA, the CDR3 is TGTGCCAGTAGTTCCCCCGGGACAGGGAGGAAGGGAGAGACCCAGTACTTC.

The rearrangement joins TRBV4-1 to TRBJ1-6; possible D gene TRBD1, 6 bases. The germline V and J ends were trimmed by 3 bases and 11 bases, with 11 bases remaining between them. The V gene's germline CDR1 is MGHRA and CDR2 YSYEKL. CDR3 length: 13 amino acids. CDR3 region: CASSQGQMAPLHF. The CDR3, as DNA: TGCGCCAGCAGCCAGGGACAAATGGCACCCCTCCACTTT.

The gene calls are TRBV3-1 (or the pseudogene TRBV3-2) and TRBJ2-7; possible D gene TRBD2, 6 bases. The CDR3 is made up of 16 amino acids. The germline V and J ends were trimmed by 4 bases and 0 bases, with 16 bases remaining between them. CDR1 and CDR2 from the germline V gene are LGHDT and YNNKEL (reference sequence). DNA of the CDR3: TGTGCCAGCAGCCTGGGGATCGGGGGAAGCTCCTACGAGCAGTACTTC. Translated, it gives CASSLGIGGSSYEQYF.

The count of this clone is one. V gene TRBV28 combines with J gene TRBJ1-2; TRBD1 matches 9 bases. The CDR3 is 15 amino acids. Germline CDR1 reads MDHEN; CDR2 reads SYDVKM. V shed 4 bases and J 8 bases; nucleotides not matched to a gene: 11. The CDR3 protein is CASSWPGQGSWGYTF. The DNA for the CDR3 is TGTGCCAGCAGTTGGCCGGGACAGGGATCGTGGGGCTACACCTTC.

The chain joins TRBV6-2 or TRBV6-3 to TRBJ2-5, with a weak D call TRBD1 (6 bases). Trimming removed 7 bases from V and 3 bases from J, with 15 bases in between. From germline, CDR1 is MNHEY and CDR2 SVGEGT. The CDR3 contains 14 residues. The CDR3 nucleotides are TGTGCCAGCATCCCCAGGGGTCTAAAAGAGACCCAGTACTTC. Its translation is CASIPRGLKETQYF.

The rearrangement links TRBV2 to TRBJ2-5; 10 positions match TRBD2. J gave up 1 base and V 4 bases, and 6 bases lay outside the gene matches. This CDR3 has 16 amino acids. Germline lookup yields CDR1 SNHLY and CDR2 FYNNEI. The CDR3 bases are TGTGCCAGCAGTGTAGCGGGGGGAACCCCCCAAGAGACCCAGTACTTC. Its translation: CASSVAGGTPQETQYF.

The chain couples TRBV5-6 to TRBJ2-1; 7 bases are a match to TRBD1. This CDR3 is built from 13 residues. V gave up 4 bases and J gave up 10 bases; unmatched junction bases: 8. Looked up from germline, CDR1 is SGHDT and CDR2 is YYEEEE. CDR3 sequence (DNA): TGTGCCAGCAGCACCCGAATCAGGGGGGAGCAGTTCTTC. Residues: CASSTRIRGEQFF.

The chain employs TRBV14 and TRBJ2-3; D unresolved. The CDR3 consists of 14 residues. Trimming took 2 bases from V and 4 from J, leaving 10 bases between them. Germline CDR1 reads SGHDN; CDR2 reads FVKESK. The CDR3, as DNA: TGTGCCAGCAGCCAAACTCTTCCCCCAGATACGCAGTATTTT. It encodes CASSQTLPPDTQYF.

The CDR3 DNA is TGTGCCAGCAGCAGACTACCCGCCCTCGAGCAGTACTTC. Amino acids: CASSRLPALEQYF. The chain uses TRBV6-5 and TRBJ2-7, with D maybe TRBD2 (5 bases). The CDR3 loop spans 13 amino acids. The germline CDR1 and CDR2 sequences are MNHEY and SVGAGI. Trimming cost V 6 bases and J 6 bases, with 15 bases left between them.